The clone carrying this T cell receptor (beta chain) has at least ten counts. Its matching antigen is unknown. TCRdb fed the 5' RACE reads into MiXCR, producing one record per CDR3 protein. This sample has 150,000 to 200,000 distinct CDR3 sequences, with roughly 10% found just once. The record originates from a study of T-cell memory formation after mild COVID-19. Study details: TCR clusters were mostly confined to one donor each. Study-level findings and limits: Certain responding clones were present in pre-infection memory, suggesting participation of cross-reactive memory.

Per germline, CDR1 MDHEN and CDR2 SYDVKM. Losses at the gene ends were 3 bases for V and 4 bases for J; bases not matched to a gene: 2. The CDR3 runs 13 residues. This TCR derives from a man between 18 and 29 years old who had mild COVID-19 (a few samples of this study predate the infection). Cell type and time point are not known. Sequenced sample: PBMCs or a T cell subset sorted from them (not recorded which). The chain employs TRBV28 and TRBJ2-5; 7 bases match TRBD1. CDR3 sequence reads: CASSFRDRETQYF. The CDR3 DNA sequence: TGTGCCAGCAGTTTCCGGGACAGAGAGACCCAGTACTTC.